The 23 T cell receptor beta chains reported below all come from one sample, sequenced in a study of early T cells in non-severe SARS-CoV-2 infection. TCRdb reanalysed the 5' RACE reads using MiXCR and keeps one entry per CDR3 protein. The repertoire includes approximately 42,000 distinct CDR3 sequences, around 7% of them detected once, and under 5% sits in the top ten. Sample: whole blood. The receptor source for this set is an adult who was a healthcare worker with PCR-confirmed SARS-CoV-2 infection or an uninfected control (not recorded which).

This clonotype was observed many times. This rearrangement joins TRBV3-1 to TRBJ2-7; D not certain. The length of the CDR3 is 11 residues. The V gene lost 5 bases and the J gene lost 3 bases, with 5 bases spanning the gap. Germline loops: CDR1 LGHDT, CDR2 YNNKEL (reference sequence). Here the CDR3 DNA reads TGTGCCAGCAGCTTCAACTACGAGCAGTACTTC. This gives the protein CASSFNYEQYF.

The chain uses TRBV9 and TRBJ2-1, with D perhaps TRBD1 or TRBD2 (5 bases each). Per germline, CDR1 SGDLS and CDR2 YYNGEE. The CDR3 covers 15 residues. Trimming pared 5 bases from V and 0 bases from J, leaving 12 bases between. CDR3 sequence: CASRAAGSSYNEQFF. CDR3 nucleotide sequence: TGTGCCAGCAGGGCTGCAGGGAGCTCCTACAATGAGCAGTTCTTC.

This clonotype was counted only a few times. The CDR3 region is CSAGPPTLLDTDTQYF. CDR3 bases: TGCAGCGCGGGCCCACCGACACTATTGGATACAGATACGCAGTATTTT. The rearrangement uses TRBV20-1 and TRBJ2-3; tentatively, D is TRBD2 (5 bases). Germline V gives CDR1 DFQATT, CDR2 SNEGSKA (reference sequence). The CDR3 contains 16 residues.

This clonotype was recorded at least ten times. The chain combines TRBV6-2 or TRBV6-3 with TRBJ1-1; perhaps TRBD1 as D (5 bases). Germline V gives CDR1 MNHEY, CDR2 SVGEGT. Trimming left V 0 bases short and J 0 bases short, with 11 bases between. This CDR3 region has 16 residues. In DNA, the CDR3 is TGTGCCAGCAGTTACTCGGGGGGAGTCGTGAACACTGAAGCTTTCTTT. Its translation: CASSYSGGVVNTEAFF.

This clonotype was detected ten times or more. V gene TRBV7-8 combines with J gene TRBJ1-5; TRBD1 is a possible D gene (5 bases). Germline values: CDR1 SGHVS, CDR2 FQNEAQ. Between the trimmed V and J ends, which lost 2 bases and 7 bases, there was a span of 12 bases. CDR3 length: 14 residues. This CDR3 is CASSLSGLAQPQHF. The CDR3 DNA reads as TGTGCCAGCAGCTTATCGGGGCTCGCGCAGCCCCAGCATTTT.

This clonotype has a handful of counts. J is TRBJ2-7 and V is TRBV5-5, with D perhaps TRBD1 (6 bases). Germline V gene sequence: CDR1 SGHKS, CDR2 YYEKEE (reference sequence). The CDR3 covers 15 residues. With 5 bases removed from V and 0 bases from J, the gap between germline ends came to 15 bases. The CDR3 loop reads CASRPFGGFSYEQYF. Here the CDR3 DNA reads TGTGCCAGCAGACCGTTTGGGGGCTTCTCCTACGAGCAGTACTTC.

This clonotype was observed a few times. The rearrangement joins TRBV6-5 to TRBJ2-1; TRBD1 matches at 8 bases. Germline V gives CDR1 MNHEY, CDR2 SVGAGI. The ends lost 4 bases at V and 9 bases at J; junction bases unmatched: 2. This CDR3 is 12 amino acids long. The CDR3 spells CASSFDRGEQFF. The CDR3 DNA sequence: TGTGCCAGCAGTTTCGACAGGGGTGAGCAGTTCTTC.

The chain combines TRBV11-2 with TRBJ1-1; D not certain. The germline V gene encodes CDR1 SGHAT and CDR2 FQNNGV. V was trimmed by 1 base and J by 6 bases, leaving 9 bases between them. CDR3 length equals 13 residues. The chain's CDR3 is CASSLGYTAEAFF. The CDR3 DNA follows: TGTGCCAGCAGCTTAGGGTACACCGCTGAAGCTTTCTTT.

By sample fraction, this clonotype is medium-sized (0.01 to 0.1%). The chain joins TRBV7-9 to TRBJ2-2; the D gene is possibly TRBD2 (5 bases). V shed 5 bases and J shed 4 bases, with 5 bases lying between them. The germline CDR1 and CDR2 sequences are SEHNR and FQNEAQ (reference sequence). This CDR3 is 12 amino acids long. The DNA of the CDR3 is TGTGCCAGCAGCCGGGGCACCGGGGAGCTGTTTTTT. Amino acid sequence: CASSRGTGELFF.

Here the CDR3 reads CASSFPEGLAREQYF. In DNA, the CDR3 is TGTGCCAGCAGCTTTCCCGAAGGACTAGCGAGGGAGCAGTACTTC. The chain recombines TRBV13 with TRBJ2-7; the match to TRBD2 covers 9 bases. CDR1 PRHDT and CDR2 FYEKMQ come from the germline V gene (reference sequence). Losses at the gene ends were 3 bases for V and 7 bases for J; bases not matched to a gene: 10. This CDR3 contains 15 residues. Full variable domain (missing parts from reference TRBV13 and TRBJ2-7): AAGVIQSPRHLIKEKRETATLKCYPIPRHDTVYWYQQGPGQDPQFLISFYEKMQSDKGSIPDRFSAQQFSDYHSELNMSSLELGDSALYFCASSFPEGLAREQYFGPGTRLTVT.

This clonotype occurred a few times. The J gene is TRBJ1-5, the V gene TRBV3-1, with a possible D match to TRBD1 (6 bases). The CDR3 loop spans 14 amino acids. The V end was cut by 2 bases, the J end by 1 base, with 6 bases between. In germline, CDR1 is LGHDT, CDR2 YNNKEL (reference sequence). This CDR3 reads CASSQRGSNQPQHF. The CDR3, as DNA: TGTGCCAGCAGCCAAAGGGGGAGCAATCAGCCCCAGCATTTT.

A few counts support this clonotype. The CDR3 bases are TGTGCCTGGAACCTCGGACACGCGAACACTGAAGCTTTCTTT. Its translation: CAWNLGHANTEAFF. The rearrangement joins TRBV30 to TRBJ1-1; possibly TRBD1 for D (5 bases). CDR1 is GTSNPN, CDR2 SVGIG, per germline (reference sequence). The V end lost 4 bases, the J end lost 1 base, and 13 bases lay between the germline ends. The CDR3 sequence is 14 residues long.

This clonotype showed up many times. V is TRBV6-5 and J is TRBJ2-2; no clear D gene. Germline V gene sequence: CDR1 MNHEY, CDR2 SVGAGI. V shed 8 bases and J shed 0 bases, with 13 bases lying between them. The CDR3 is 15 amino acids. CDR3 nucleotide sequence: TGTGCCAGCGCGGCGACACCCGCGAACACCGGGGAGCTGTTTTTT. Its protein product is CASAATPANTGELFF.

The chain couples TRBV5-6 to TRBJ1-6; no clear D gene. V lost 5 bases and J lost 1, with 13 bases in between. Germline loops: CDR1 SGHDT, CDR2 YYEEEE. This CDR3 is 16 amino acids long. The CDR3 nucleotides are TGTGCCAGCAGTTCCTTTCGGAGTTCCTATAATTCACCCCTCCACTTT. Its translation: CASSSFRSSYNSPLHF.

This clonotype has just a few counts. The chain carries TRBV30 and TRBJ2-5; 7 positions agree with TRBD1. V lost 5 bases to trimming and J lost 2 bases; unmatched junction nucleotides: 8. Germline V gene lookup returns CDR1 GTSNPN and CDR2 SVGIG (reference sequence). This CDR3 contains 14 residues. The CDR3 DNA follows: TGTGCCTGGTCTCCGGGACAGTGGCAAGAGACCCAGTACTTC. It specifies CAWSPGQWQETQYF.

This clonotype was found a few times. The chain uses TRBV9 and TRBJ2-7, with 9 positions matching TRBD2. V trimming: 0 bases; J trimming: 3 bases; junction bases outside the gene matches: 4. This CDR3 is built from 15 residues. Germline values: CDR1 SGDLS, CDR2 YYNGEE. Here the CDR3 DNA reads TGTGCCAGCAGCGTAGATGGGACTAGCTTCTACGAGCAGTACTTC. Protein: CASSVDGTSFYEQYF. Full variable domain (missing parts from reference TRBV9 and TRBJ2-7): DSGVTQTPKHLITATGQRVTLRCSPRSGDLSVYWYQQSLDQGLQFLIQYYNGEERAKGNILERFSAQQFPDLHSELNLSSLELGDSALYFCASSVDGTSFYEQYFGPGTRLTVT.

The chain carries TRBV11-2 and TRBJ1-1; D is ambiguous. The CDR3 is 15 residues long. V was pared by 0 bases and J by 1 base, with 9 bases between. In germline, CDR1 is SGHAT, CDR2 FQNNGV. The chain's CDR3 is CASSLDPLPNTEAFF. In DNA, the CDR3 is TGTGCCAGCAGCTTAGACCCCCTCCCGAACACTGAAGCTTTCTTT. The complete variable domain, with remaining parts taken from reference TRBV11-2 and TRBJ1-1, reads EAGVAQSPRYKIIEKRQSVAFWCNPISGHATLYWYQQILGQGPKLLIQFQNNGVVDDSQLPKDRFSAERLKGVDSTLKIQPAKLEDSAVYLCASSLDPLPNTEAFFGQGTRLTVV.

This clonotype was picked up a small number of times. This chain links TRBV27 with TRBJ2-7; D possibly uses TRBD1 or TRBD2 (5 bases each). There are 13 residues in the CDR3. V was cut by 3 bases and J by 0 bases, with 6 bases left in between. Germline assignment: CDR1 MNHEY and CDR2 SMNVEV (reference sequence). The CDR3 loop reads CASSFGTSYEQYF. CDR3 nucleotides: TGTGCCAGCAGTTTCGGGACCTCCTACGAGCAGTACTTC.

This clonotype was seen repeatedly, ten times or more. The rearrangement joins TRBV9 to TRBJ1-1; D is possibly TRBD1 (5 bases). Deletions cut 0 bases from V and 4 bases from J, with 7 bases between. This CDR3 is 13 amino acids long. CDR1 and CDR2 (germline): SGDLS, YYNGEE. The CDR3 DNA follows: TGTGCCAGCAGCGTAGGGGGGAGCACTGAAGCTTTCTTT. It codes for CASSVGGSTEAFF. The complete variable domain, with remaining parts taken from reference TRBV9 and TRBJ1-1, reads DSGVTQTPKHLITATGQRVTLRCSPRSGDLSVYWYQQSLDQGLQFLIQYYNGEERAKGNILERFSAQQFPDLHSELNLSSLELGDSALYFCASSVGGSTEAFFGQGTRLTVV.

This clonotype was picked up a small number of times. The CDR3 sequence is CSARDLIRGNEKLFF. The CDR3 coding sequence is TGCAGTGCTAGAGATCTCATCAGGGGCAATGAAAAACTGTTTTTT. The rearrangement joins TRBV20-1 to TRBJ1-4; perhaps TRBD1 as D (6 bases). Germline CDR1 reads DFQATT; CDR2 reads SNEGSKA (reference sequence). The length of the CDR3 is 15 residues. Trimming took off 0 bases at V and 5 bases at J, with 13 bases between the two ends.

This clonotype has more than one count but fewer than ten. This chain connects TRBV4-1 to TRBJ2-3; D call uncertain. This CDR3 comprises 13 residues. Germline CDR1 reads MGHRA; CDR2 reads YSYEKL. The V and J ends lost 5 bases and 3 bases respectively, with 9 bases between them. The CDR3: CASSLEITDTQYF. The CDR3 nucleotides are TGCGCCAGCAGCTTGGAGATTACAGATACGCAGTATTTT.

The chain links TRBV6-5 to TRBJ1-4; D unresolved. The CDR3 totals 15 residues. The V gene lost 0 bases and the J gene lost 7 bases, with 12 bases spanning the gap. Germline assignment: CDR1 MNHEY and CDR2 SVGAGI. The chain's CDR3 is CASSYSLQPTEKLFF. The CDR3 coding sequence is TGTGCCAGCAGTTACTCTTTACAACCAACTGAAAAACTGTTTTTT.

This clonotype was detected many times. CDR3 in DNA: TGCAGTGCTAAAAGTCCCGGGACTAGCGGGAAAACCTACGAGCAGTACTTC. Encoded protein: CSAKSPGTSGKTYEQYF. The chain combines TRBV20-1 with TRBJ2-7, with TRBD2 matching 13 bases. This CDR3 region has 17 residues. Unmatched junction bases numbered 11, after V lost 4 bases and J lost 2 bases. The V gene's germline CDR1 is DFQATT and CDR2 SNEGSKA (reference sequence).